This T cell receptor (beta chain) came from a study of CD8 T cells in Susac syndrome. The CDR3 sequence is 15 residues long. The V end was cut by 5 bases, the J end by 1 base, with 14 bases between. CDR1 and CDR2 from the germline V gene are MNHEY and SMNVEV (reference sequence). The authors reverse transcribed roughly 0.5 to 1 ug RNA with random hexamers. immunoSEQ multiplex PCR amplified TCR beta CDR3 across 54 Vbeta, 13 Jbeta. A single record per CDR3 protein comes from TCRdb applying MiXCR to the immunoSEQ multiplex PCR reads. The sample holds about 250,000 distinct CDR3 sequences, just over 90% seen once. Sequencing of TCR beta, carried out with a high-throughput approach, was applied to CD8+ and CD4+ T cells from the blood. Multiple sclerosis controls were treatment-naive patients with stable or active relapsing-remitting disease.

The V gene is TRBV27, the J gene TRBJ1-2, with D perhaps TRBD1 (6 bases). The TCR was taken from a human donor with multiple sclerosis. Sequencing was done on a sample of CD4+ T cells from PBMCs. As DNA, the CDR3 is TGTGCCAGCAGTAGCCTCTCGGACAGTAACTATGGCTACACCTTC. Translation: CASSSLSDSNYGYTF.